The 14 T cell receptor beta chains below come from one sample, sequenced in a study of T cells in Graves' hyperthyroidism and ophthalmopathy. Researchers took RNA transcripts and amplified the TCR beta CDR3 regions from them. During a first-round RT-PCR of the TCR CDR3, the HTBI primer set was used. TCRdb itself ran the multiplex PCR reads through MiXCR, one entry per CDR3 protein. The sample has 500,000 to 600,000 distinct CDR3 sequences, around 43% seen once. Sequenced sample: peripheral blood or thyroid tissue (not recorded which). Receptors were obtained from an adult woman with Graves' disease, either hyperthyroidism or ophthalmopathy (not recorded which).

This clonotype was counted at least ten times. The chain has TRBV7-9 and TRBJ2-2; D is ambiguous. Looked up from germline, CDR1 is SEHNR and CDR2 is FQNEAQ (reference sequence). V dropped 5 bases and J dropped 1 base, with 17 bases sitting between them. CDR3 length: 17 amino acids. CDR3 bases: TGTGCCAGCAGCCCCCTTCCCTACCGTTTGAACACCGGGGAGCTGTTTTTT. It encodes CASSPLPYRLNTGELFF. Based on the CDR3 plus reference TRBV7-9 and TRBJ2-2, the full variable domain is DTGVSQNPRHKITKRGQNVTFRCDPISEHNRLYWYRQTLGQGPEFLTYFQNEAQLEKSRLLSDRFSAERPKGSFSTLEIQRTEQGDSAMYLCASSPLPYRLNTGELFFGEGSRLTVL.

The V call is TRBV20-1, the J call TRBJ2-5; 7 nucleotides line up with TRBD2. V was pared by 3 bases and J by 4 bases, with 8 bases of the junction left unmatched. This CDR3 contains 14 residues. CDR1 is DFQATT, CDR2 SNEGSKA, per germline (reference sequence). The CDR3 DNA sequence: TGCAGTGCTAGGGGGGACTACTCCTTAGAGACCCAGTACTTC. Translating it yields CSARGDYSLETQYF.

The CDR3 sequence is CATGEIAGQGRSYEQYF. The CDR3 DNA reads as TGTGCCACCGGAGAAATAGCGGGACAGGGTAGATCCTACGAGCAGTACTTC. The rearrangement links TRBV10-3 to TRBJ2-7, with D possibly being TRBD1 (9 bases). The CDR3 covers 17 residues. V gave up 10 bases and J gave up 1 base, with 26 bases separating them. Germline V gene lookup returns CDR1 ENHRY and CDR2 SYGVKD.

This clonotype was observed many times. The V gene is TRBV9, the J gene TRBJ1-3, with D unclear. Trimming left V 2 bases short and J 2 bases short, with 5 bases between. CDR1 is SGDLS, CDR2 YYNGEE, per germline. This CDR3 spans 13 amino acids. The CDR3 sequence is CASSVATGNTIYF. The CDR3 nucleotides are TGTGCCAGCAGCGTGGCAACTGGAAACACCATATATTTT.

This clonotype has ten or more counts. This chain links TRBV7-6 with TRBJ2-5, with D perhaps matching TRBD2 (5 bases). Germline V gene lookup returns CDR1 SGHVS and CDR2 FNYEAQ. The CDR3 extends over 15 amino acids. V was cut by 5 bases and J by 2 bases, with 15 bases left in between. CDR3 protein: CASSASGGTQETQYF. CDR3 nucleotide sequence: TGTGCCAGCAGCGCCTCAGGAGGCACTCAAGAGACCCAGTACTTC. Full variable domain (missing parts from reference TRBV7-6 and TRBJ2-5): GAGVSQSPRYKVTKRGQDVALRCDPISGHVSLYWYRQALGQGPEFLTYFNYEAQQDKSGLPNDRFSAERPEGSISTLTIQRTEQRDSAMYRCASSASGGTQETQYFGPGTRLLVL.

This clonotype was picked up one time. This chain links TRBV14 with TRBJ1-2, with D tentatively TRBD1 (5 bases). V lost 6 bases to trimming and J lost 2 bases, with 13 bases between them. Germline CDR1 is SGHDN and CDR2 is FVKESK. CDR3 length equals 14 residues. The CDR3 bases are TGTGCCAGCAGATCCACCGACAGAAACTATGGCTACACCTTC. It is translated as CASRSTDRNYGYTF.

This clonotype was counted a single time. The chain has TRBV12-3 or TRBV12-4 and TRBJ1-2; 10 bases line up with TRBD1. J was trimmed by 8 bases and V by 5 bases; bases with no gene match: 11. CDR3 length equals 15 residues. CDR3 DNA: TGTGCCAGCAGTCCGGCGGGACAGGGGCGGAAGGGCTACACCTTC. This encodes CASSPAGQGRKGYTF.

The V and J genes are TRBV11-2 and TRBJ1-2; 7 bases are a match to TRBD1. This CDR3 is built from 15 residues. Unmatched junction bases numbered 6, after V lost 4 bases and J lost 1 base. The germline V gene has CDR1 SGHAT and CDR2 FQNNGV. The CDR3 spells CASSSAGQNNYGYTF. CDR3 DNA sequence: TGTGCCAGCAGCTCAGCGGGACAGAATAACTATGGCTACACCTTC. The variable domain in full, completed from reference TRBV11-2 and TRBJ1-2, reads EAGVAQSPRYKIIEKRQSVAFWCNPISGHATLYWYQQILGQGPKLLIQFQNNGVVDDSQLPKDRFSAERLKGVDSTLKIQPAKLEDSAVYLCASSSAGQNNYGYTFGSGTRLTVV.

This clonotype turned up a few times. The V call is TRBV7-9, the J call TRBJ2-7; 8 positions match TRBD1. Germline assignment: CDR1 SEHNR and CDR2 FQNEAQ (reference sequence). CDR3 length equals 14 residues. V lost 7 bases to trimming and J lost 2 bases; unmatched junction nucleotides: 7. CDR3 amino acids: CASNPGGPTYEQYF. CDR3 coding DNA: TGTGCCAGCAACCCAGGGGGCCCAACCTACGAGCAGTACTTC.

This clonotype was detected ten times or more. The rearrangement uses TRBV7-9 and TRBJ1-2, with no clear D. Trimming took 7 bases from V and 1 from J, leaving 13 bases between them. Germline CDR1 SEHNR, CDR2 FQNEAQ (reference sequence). CDR3 length: 14 amino acids. The CDR3 protein is CASNPGNGNYGYTF. The CDR3 DNA reads as TGTGCCAGCAACCCCGGGAACGGTAACTATGGCTACACCTTC.

The V and J genes are TRBV7-9 and TRBJ2-5, with D possibly being TRBD2 (5 bases). Between the trimmed V and J ends, which lost 1 base and 2 bases, there was a span of 11 bases. This CDR3 spans 15 amino acids. Germline CDR1 and CDR2: SEHNR and FQNEAQ (reference sequence). The CDR3 region is CASSLGAALQETQYF. The DNA for the CDR3 is TGTGCCAGCAGCTTAGGAGCGGCGTTACAAGAGACCCAGTACTTC.

V is TRBV14 and J is TRBJ1-6; the D is unclear. This CDR3 comprises 15 residues. Looked up from germline, CDR1 is SGHDN and CDR2 is FVKESK. V lost 4 bases, J lost 2 bases, and 9 bases lay in between. CDR3 sequence (DNA): TGTGCCAGCAGCCCTGCCGGGACCTATAATTCACCCCTCCACTTT. Protein sequence: CASSPAGTYNSPLHF.

The gene calls are TRBV5-1 and TRBJ1-1; D is unclear. Trimming shortened V by 0 bases and J by 11 bases, and 14 bases separated the two germline ends. Looked up from germline, CDR1 is SGHRS and CDR2 is YFSETQ. The CDR3 runs to 13 residues. For the CDR3, the DNA is TGCGCCAGCAGCTTGGCGGGGATCAATTTGGCTTTCTTT. Amino acid sequence: CASSLAGINLAFF.

Points on this clonotype: A clone one base away is much larger, so this may be a read error. The J gene is TRBJ2-7, the V gene TRBV7-9; D not certain. The CDR3 is made up of 14 amino acids. The germline gives CDR1 SEHNR, CDR2 FQNEAQ (reference sequence). V was trimmed by 6 bases and J by 0 bases, leaving 12 bases between them. The CDR3 loop is CASSYGPSSYEQYF. CDR3 nucleotide sequence: TGTGCCAGCAGTTACGGGCCGAGCTCCTACGAGCAGTACTTC.